The clone carrying this T cell receptor (beta chain) was seen more than once but under ten times. The germline V gene has CDR1 MNHEY and CDR2 SMNVEV (reference sequence). V dropped 10 bases and J dropped 2 bases, with 15 bases sitting between them. The CDR3 runs to 13 residues. This specimen belongs to a study of blood T cell repertoires in COVID-19. For the study at large: Nucleic acid was either cDNA or gDNA, and it came from T cells, B-cell-depleted T cells, or PBMCs.

In the authors' workflow: Nucleated cell number was recorded as an estimate derived from reference gene primer amplification. Sequenced by immunoSEQ multiplex PCR; TCRdb stores in-frame clones only, minus some. The DNA was the basis for D and trimming; V, J and clone size are from that table. Of about 180,000 clones listed, around 80% are singletons. Input material: peripheral blood. The rearrangement uses TRBV27 and TRBJ2-7, with D maybe TRBD2 (6 bases). The sequence was obtained from a human donor in a cohort sampled during active COVID-19. The CDR3, as DNA: TGTGCCAACGGGGGATCCAGGACCTACGAGCAGTACTTC. Protein sequence: CANGGSRTYEQYF.